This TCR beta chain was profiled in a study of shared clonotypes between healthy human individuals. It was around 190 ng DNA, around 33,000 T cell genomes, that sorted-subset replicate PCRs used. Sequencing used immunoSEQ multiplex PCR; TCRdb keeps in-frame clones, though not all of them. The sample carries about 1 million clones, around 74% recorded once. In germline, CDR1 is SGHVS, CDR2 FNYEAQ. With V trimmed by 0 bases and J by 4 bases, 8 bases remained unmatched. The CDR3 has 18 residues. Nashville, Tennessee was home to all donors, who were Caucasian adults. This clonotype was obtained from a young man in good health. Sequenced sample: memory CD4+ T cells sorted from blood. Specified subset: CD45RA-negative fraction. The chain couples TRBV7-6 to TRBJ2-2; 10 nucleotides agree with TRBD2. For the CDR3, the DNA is TGTGCCAGCAGCTTAGCCCCCAGCGGGAGGGGCCCCACCGGGGAGCTGTTTTTT. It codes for CASSLAPSGRGPTGELFF.